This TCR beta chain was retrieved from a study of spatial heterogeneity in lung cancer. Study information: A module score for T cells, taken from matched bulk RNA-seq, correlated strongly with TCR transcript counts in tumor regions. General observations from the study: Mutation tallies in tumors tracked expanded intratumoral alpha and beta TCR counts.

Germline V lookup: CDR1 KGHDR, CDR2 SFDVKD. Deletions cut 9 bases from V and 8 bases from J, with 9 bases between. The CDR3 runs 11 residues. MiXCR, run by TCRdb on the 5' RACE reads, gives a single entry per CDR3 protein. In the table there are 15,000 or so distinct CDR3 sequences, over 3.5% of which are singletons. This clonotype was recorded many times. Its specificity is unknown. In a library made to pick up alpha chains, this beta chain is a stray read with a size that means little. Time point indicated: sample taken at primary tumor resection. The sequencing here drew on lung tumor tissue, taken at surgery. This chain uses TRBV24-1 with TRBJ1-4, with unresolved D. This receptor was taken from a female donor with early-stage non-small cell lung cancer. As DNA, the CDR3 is TGTGCCACCCAGGCGGGGGAAAAACTGTTTTTT. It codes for CATQAGEKLFF.